This TCR beta chain was identified during a study of T cells in Graves' hyperthyroidism and ophthalmopathy. The V end was cut by 5 bases, the J end by 7 bases, with 8 bases between. Germline loops: CDR1 PRHDT, CDR2 FYEKMQ (reference sequence). The CDR3 runs 12 residues. From RNA transcripts, TCR beta CDR3 regions were amplified. Initially, a first-round RT-PCR of the TCR CDR3 employed the HTBI primer set. TCRdb independently ran MiXCR on the multiplex PCR reads; one entry per CDR3 protein. Among hundreds of thousands of distinct CDR3 sequences listed, 15% to 20% were seen once. V and J are TRBV13 and TRBJ2-2; no clear D. This sequence was found in a man aged 40-49 years with Graves' ophthalmopathy. Sequenced sample: blood. The CDR3 sequence: CASSARGGELFF. DNA of the CDR3: TGTGCCAGCAGCGCTAGAGGCGGGGAGCTGTTTTTT.